Shown below are 5 T cell receptor gamma chains from a single sample sequenced in a study of γδ T cells in repeated Plasmodium falciparum infection. TCRdb re-called clones from the multiplex PCR reads via CATT. The repertoire consists of 25,000 to 35,000 gamma-chain clones, with 1.4% to 1.5% occurring once and the leading ten covering 15% to 20%. Bulk repertoires came from Vgamma9/Vdelta2+ or Vdelta2-negative gammadelta T cells flow-sorted from PBMC. Sequenced input: gamma-delta T cells from blood. The receptors derive from a pool of human donors (malaria-infected and uninfected, not separated).

Notes on this clone: The TCRdb protein comes from a much larger clone and disagrees with this DNA's translation at residue 10, likely due to a read error; the protein given here is derived from the DNA. This chain joins TRGV2 and TRGJ1 or TRGJ2. TCRdb carries no J gene annotation; the J gene was assigned here by matching the DNA with germline. The CDR3 runs to 13 residues. Per the germline V gene, CDR1 is EGSNGY and CDR2 is YDSYNSKV. Trimming at V came to 0 bases and at J to 11 bases, leaving 10 bases not matched to a gene. The CDR3 loop is CATWDGPEHEKLF. CDR3 nucleotide sequence: TGTGCCACCTGGGACGGGCCTGAGCATGAGAAACTCTTT.

On this clone itself: A single base is all that separates this from a far larger clone, so a read error is likely. J gene calling gave no result, while the V gene is TRGV2. Germline values: CDR1 EGSNGY, CDR2 YDSYNSKV. CDR3 length: 12 amino acids. CDR3 protein: CATWDEGYKKLF. CDR3 nucleotide sequence: TGTGCCACCTGGGACGAAGGTTATAAGAAGCTCTTT.

Details on this clone: The TCRdb record carries a much larger clone's protein, which differs from this DNA's translation at residue 4; a read error is the likely cause, and the protein listed here is the DNA translation. Other DNA variants within this sample encode the same CDR3. This sequence joins TRGV9 and TRGJ1 or TRGJ2. The J gene, absent from TCRdb, was called here by matching the DNA to germline. In germline, CDR1 is GITISATS, CDR2 ISYDGTV (reference sequence). This CDR3 has 14 residues. The CDR3 loop reads CALREVRVEYKKLF. CDR3 DNA sequence: TGTGCCTTGAGGGAGGTGCGGGTGGAGTATAAGAAACTCTTT.

This clone was recorded at least ten times. The TCRdb protein comes from a much larger clone and disagrees with this DNA's translation at residue 5, likely due to a read error; the protein given here is derived from the DNA. The chain has TRGV2 and TRGJ1 or TRGJ2. Matching the DNA to germline supplied the J gene, which TCRdb does not give. V shed 5 bases, J shed 7 bases, and the junction held 8 bases outside the gene matches. The CDR3 is 12 amino acids. The germline V gene has CDR1 EGSNGY and CDR2 YDSYNSKV. CDR3 nucleotide sequence: TGTGCCACCTGGGGCGTTGACTATAAGAAACTCTTT. It specifies CATWGVDYKKLF.

This clone was detected a few times. A read error likely explains this, since a far larger clone differs by one base. The same CDR3 also results from other DNA sequences found in this sample. The chain carries TRGV9 and TRGJ1 or TRGJ2. The J gene, missing from TCRdb, was assigned here through DNA to germline matching. The germline CDR1 and CDR2 sequences are GITISATS and ISYDGTV (reference sequence). V was clipped by 0 bases and J by 12 bases; unmatched bases: 11. The CDR3 runs to 13 residues. This CDR3 reads CALWEVRDGGKLF. CDR3 nucleotide sequence: TGTGCCTTGTGGGAGGTGCGGGATGGAGGGAAACTCTTT.